The 21 T cell receptor beta chains reported below all come from one sample, sequenced in a study of regulatory T cells in long-lasting Graves disease. Specified time point: persistent/refractory GD, antithyroid drugs over 5 years with positive TRAb. From RNA extracted from PBMCs, the TCR library was made. Sequencing libraries for TCR beta were prepared with iRepertoire HTBI primers and Arm-PCR of CDR3 regions. TCRdb independently ran MiXCR on the multiplex PCR reads; one entry per CDR3 protein. The sample yields a few hundred thousand distinct CDR3 sequences, 22% seen once. Sequences were derived from peripheral blood mononuclear cells (PBMCs), sampled when the disease was refractory, from a patient treated with antithyroid drugs. Receptors originate from a female donor with Graves disease.

Here the CDR3 reads CASSQDYVDTQYF. In nucleotides, the CDR3 is TGTGCCAGCAGCCAAGACTACGTTGATACGCAGTATTTT. The chain joins TRBV4-2 to TRBJ2-3, with unresolved D. CDR1 and CDR2 (germline): LGHNA, YNFKEQ. V lost 0 bases, J lost 6 bases, and 7 bases lay in between. The CDR3 extends over 13 amino acids.

This clonotype was seen ten or more times. This chain links TRBV19 with TRBJ2-7; TRBD2 agrees at 11 bases. V gave up 4 bases and J gave up 3 bases; unmatched junction bases: 2. The V gene's germline CDR1 is LNHDA and CDR2 SQIVND (reference sequence). The CDR3 runs 14 residues. CDR3 in amino acids: CASSRGTSGYEQYF. The CDR3 DNA follows: TGTGCCAGTAGTAGGGGGACTAGCGGCTACGAGCAGTACTTC.

This clonotype was counted between two and nine times. V is TRBV3-1 and J is TRBJ1-4; D is ambiguous. The CDR3 loop spans 13 amino acids. Trimming cost V 3 bases and J 7 bases, with 9 bases left between them. The germline CDR1 and CDR2 sequences are LGHDT and YNNKEL (reference sequence). CDR3 nucleotides: TGTGCCAGCAGCCAGTTGGGCGGTGAAAAACTGTTTTTT. Its protein product is CASSQLGGEKLFF.

This clonotype was picked up a small number of times. V gene TRBV12-3 or TRBV12-4 combines with J gene TRBJ2-3; 7 positions match TRBD2. V was clipped by 7 bases and J by 2 bases; unmatched bases: 6. This CDR3 is built from 14 residues. The CDR3 loop reads CASTRDYPTDTQYF. The CDR3 region has the DNA TGTGCCAGCACCCGGGACTACCCCACAGATACGCAGTATTTT.

This clonotype has a handful of counts. The chain combines TRBV20-1 with TRBJ1-5; 7 nucleotides align to TRBD1. Germline V gene sequence: CDR1 DFQATT, CDR2 SNEGSKA (reference sequence). J gave up 7 bases and V 5 bases, and 5 bases lay outside the gene matches. The CDR3 loop spans 12 amino acids. The CDR3: CSAGQTGQPQHF. The CDR3, as DNA: TGCAGTGCTGGTCAGACAGGGCAGCCCCAGCATTTT.

This clonotype was recorded at least ten times. The J gene is TRBJ1-2, the V gene TRBV6-1; TRBD1 matches at 11 bases. This CDR3 is built from 15 residues. CDR1 is MNHNS and CDR2 is SASEGT in the germline V gene. V shed 5 bases, J shed 4 bases, and the junction held 6 bases outside the gene matches. The CDR3 DNA reads as TGTGCCAGCAGTCTGACCGGGACAGGGGGCTATGGCTACACCTTC. It yields the protein CASSLTGTGGYGYTF.

This clonotype was counted at least ten times. The V gene is TRBV27, the J gene TRBJ2-7; 12 nucleotides line up with TRBD2. The V gene end was trimmed by 8 bases and the J gene end by 3 bases; junction bases not matched to a gene: 8. Per the germline V gene, CDR1 is MNHEY and CDR2 is SMNVEV (reference sequence). The CDR3 totals 15 residues. The CDR3 DNA reads as TGTGCCAGCCGCGCCCTACTAGCGGGAGGCTACGAGCAGTACTTC. Its protein is CASRALLAGGYEQYF.

Many counts were recorded for this clonotype. The chain links TRBV20-1 to TRBJ1-2, with TRBD1 as a possible D gene (6 bases). Trimming pared 7 bases from V and 7 bases from J, leaving 16 bases between. The CDR3 sequence is 12 residues long. The V gene's germline CDR1 is DFQATT and CDR2 SNEGSKA (reference sequence). As DNA, the CDR3 is TGCAGTGGACTAGGGGGGTTTGCTGGCTACACCTTC. It codes for CSGLGGFAGYTF.

This clonotype was recorded at least ten times. V is TRBV6-5 and J is TRBJ2-7; D might be TRBD2 (6 bases). Trimming left V 0 bases short and J 5 bases short, with 14 bases between. Looked up from germline, CDR1 is MNHEY and CDR2 is SVGAGI. The CDR3 is 15 amino acids. The CDR3: CASSYSRLVLDEQYF. DNA of the CDR3: TGTGCCAGCAGTTACTCGAGACTAGTTTTAGACGAGCAGTACTTC.

V is TRBV24-1 and J is TRBJ1-2; possibly TRBD1 for D (6 bases). V lost 5 bases and J lost 8, with 23 bases in between. The CDR3 consists of 16 residues. CDR1 is KGHDR, CDR2 SFDVKD, per germline. In DNA form, the CDR3 reads TGTGCCACCAGTGCCCCTGTGGGCAGGGGATTGGACGGCTACACCTTC. Amino acid sequence: CATSAPVGRGLDGYTF.

V usage is TRBV19 and J usage is TRBJ2-7, with 8 bases lining up with TRBD1. Trimming cost V 1 base and J 2 bases; bases outside gene matches: 1. The V gene's germline CDR1 is LNHDA and CDR2 SQIVND (reference sequence). The CDR3 extends over 14 amino acids. The CDR3 coding sequence is TGTGCCAGTAGTATAGGGACAGGGACCTACGAGCAGTACTTC. It is translated as CASSIGTGTYEQYF.

This clonotype was observed a few times. The J gene is TRBJ1-4, the V gene TRBV24-1; unclear D gene. CDR1 is KGHDR, CDR2 SFDVKD, per germline. This CDR3 spans 13 amino acids. The V and J ends lost 4 bases and 0 bases respectively, with 2 bases between them. The CDR3 nucleotides are TGTGCCACCAGTGAAGCAACTAATGAAAAACTGTTTTTT. This encodes CATSEATNEKLFF.

This clonotype occurred a few times. The chain recombines TRBV4-2 with TRBJ2-1; 12 nucleotides agree with TRBD2. V dropped 4 bases and J dropped 2; count of bases not matched to a gene: 0. Germline values: CDR1 LGHNA, CDR2 YNFKEQ. CDR3 length: 15 residues. CDR3 in DNA: TGTGCCAGCAGCCCTAGCGGGAGGGCCTACAATGAGCAGTTCTTC. Translating gives CASSPSGRAYNEQFF.

This chain connects TRBV6-1 to TRBJ2-7; D perhaps matches TRBD2 (5 bases). Germline lookup yields CDR1 MNHNS and CDR2 SASEGT. The CDR3 totals 13 residues. Between the trimmed V and J ends, which lost 9 bases and 2 bases, there was a span of 14 bases. The CDR3 region has the DNA TGTGCCAGTGGACTTTCCCGAACCTACGAGCAGTACTTC. Protein: CASGLSRTYEQYF.

The gene calls are TRBV4-3 and TRBJ2-7; D possibly corresponds to TRBD2 (5 bases). The CDR3 has 16 amino acids. The germline CDR1 and CDR2 sequences are LGHNA and YSLEER. V was trimmed by 3 bases and J by 3 bases, leaving 18 bases between them. The chain's CDR3 is CASSHRLTGIYYEQYF. The DNA for the CDR3 is TGCGCCAGCAGCCACCGCTTAACGGGGATATACTACGAGCAGTACTTC.

Worth noting for this clonotype: One end of the junction fails to match germline, which may point to a read error. The chain joins TRBV15 to TRBJ2-4, with 7 bases fitting TRBD2. This CDR3 is built from 16 residues. In germline, CDR1 is LNHNV, CDR2 YYDKDF (reference sequence). CDR3 sequence reads: CATGRESIAGRDIQYF. The DNA for the CDR3 is TGTGCCACCGGCAGAGAGTCGATCGCGGGGAGGGACATTCAGTACTTC. The whole variable domain, remainder taken from reference TRBV15 and TRBJ2-4, is DAMVIQNPRYQVTQFGKPVTLSCSQTLNHNVMYWYQQKSSQAPKLLFHYYDKDFNNEADTPDNFQSRRPNTSFCFLDIRSPGLGDTAMYLCATGRESIAGRDIQYFGAGTRLSVL.

A few counts support this clonotype. The rearrangement links TRBV6-5 to TRBJ1-1; unclear D gene. This CDR3 region has 12 residues. The germline V gene has CDR1 MNHEY and CDR2 SVGAGI. The ends were cut back, 2 bases at V and 7 bases at J, with 8 bases in the middle. CDR3 DNA sequence: TGTGCCAGCAGTTACCTCGGTCGTGAAGCTTTCTTT. Its translation is CASSYLGREAFF.

This clonotype has at least ten counts. The chain joins TRBV28 to TRBJ1-6, with 9 bases fitting TRBD1. Germline values: CDR1 MDHEN, CDR2 SYDVKM. V was pared by 4 bases and J by 9 bases, with 13 bases of the junction left unmatched. The length of the CDR3 is 17 residues. DNA for the CDR3: TGTGCCAGCAGTTCTTTCCGGACAGGGGAGGAGGGTTCACCCCTCCACTTT. Amino acids: CASSSFRTGEEGSPLHF. Together with reference TRBV28 and TRBJ1-6, the CDR3 gives the full variable domain: DVKVTQSSRYLVKRTGEKVFLECVQDMDHENMFWYRQDPGLGLRLIYFSYDVKMKEKGDIPEGYSVSREKKERFSLILESASTNQTSMYLCASSSFRTGEEGSPLHFGNGTRLTVT.

This chain links TRBV5-4 with TRBJ1-1; possible D gene TRBD1, 5 bases. Germline CDR1 and CDR2: SGHNT and YYREEE (reference sequence). The V end was cut by 6 bases, the J end by 3 bases, with 12 bases between. The CDR3 runs 13 residues. DNA for the CDR3: TGTGCCAGCACCTCTGGGGGTTACACTGAAGCTTTCTTT. Residues: CASTSGGYTEAFF.

The chain carries TRBV7-9 and TRBJ2-1; D is undetermined. The CDR3 has 18 residues. Trimming pared 3 bases from V and 0 bases from J, leaving 18 bases between. Germline CDR1 and CDR2: SEHNR and FQNEAQ (reference sequence). CDR3 DNA: TGTGCCAGCAGCTTTCCCACCCAGACTCTAAGCTCCTACAATGAGCAGTTCTTC. Translated, it gives CASSFPTQTLSSYNEQFF.

This clonotype was seen a handful of times. This could be a read error, since a much larger clone is one nucleotide away. The chain uses TRBV6-2 or TRBV6-3 and TRBJ1-1; D ambiguous. The CDR3 loop spans 11 amino acids. The V gene lost 4 bases and the J gene lost 7 bases, with 7 bases spanning the gap. Germline lookup yields CDR1 MNHEY and CDR2 SVGEGT. Here the CDR3 reads CASSSGNEAFF. The CDR3 nucleotides are TGTGCCAGCAGTTCCGGGAATGAAGCTTTCTTT.